A few counts support the clone carrying this T cell receptor beta chain. What it binds is not known. This entry comes from a study of T-cell reconstitution after alpha-beta-depleted transplantation in children. Study-wide points: Several hundred expanded graft clones reportedly were the source of alpha-beta T cells about two months after transplant. High day-60 TCRbeta diversity in some patients came from surviving recipient T cells and thymic progenitors.

Unique molecular identifiers were used to barcode this TCRbeta library. TCRdb re-called the PCR reads through MiXCR, storing one row per CDR3 protein. Here the sample spans fewer than 550,000 distinct CDR3 sequences, roughly 11% being singletons. This TCR derives from a female patient younger than 10 who had a stem cell transplant for aplastic anemia, so the T cells may come from the graft donor. The sequences come from PBMCs, mostly from graft donor cells, collected 180 days after TCRalphabeta/CD19-depleted stem cell transplant.

This CDR3 reads CASSAPWGGELFF. The DNA for the CDR3 is TGTGCCAGTAGTGCGCCGTGGGGCGGGGAGCTGTTTTTT. The chain has TRBV19 and TRBJ2-2, with D hard to call. The germline V gene encodes CDR1 LNHDA and CDR2 SQIVND (reference sequence). The V end was cut by 5 bases, the J end by 7 bases, with 11 bases between. The CDR3 totals 13 residues.